This T cell receptor (beta chain) was sequenced for a study of cytomegalovirus exposure and HLA in healthy donors. A word on this clone: What it binds is not known.

The donors, nominally healthy at sampling, likely had unrecorded immune exposures. Broader study findings: Rarity held for most TCR sequences, but there were some public TCRs that occurred in many donors. Later analysis identified a missense DCLRE1C variant that was linked to TCR beta V- and J-gene trimming. Immune exposure information available was restricted to CMV serostatus.

PCR used 60 Vbeta primers and 13 Jbeta primers. Produced via immunoSEQ multiplex PCR; TCRdb's table is partial and in-frame only. Here the sample spans 65,000 to 85,000 clones, roughly a tenth being singletons. Trimming stripped 3 bases from V and 4 bases from J, with 15 bases between. CDR3 length: 15 amino acids. Per the germline V gene, CDR1 is SEHNR and CDR2 is FQNEAQ (reference sequence). This receptor was identified in a man aged 60-69 years in good health and CMV-seropositive. The sequenced material came from PBMCs. The chain employs TRBV7-9 and TRBJ2-5; TRBD1 is a possible D gene (6 bases). The CDR3 loop is CASSFEQGRGETQYF. CDR3 bases: TGTGCCAGCAGCTTCGAGCAGGGGCGCGGAGAGACCCAGTACTTC. Together with reference TRBV7-9 and TRBJ2-5, the CDR3 gives the full variable domain: DTGVSQNPRHKITKRGQNVTFRCDPISEHNRLYWYRQTLGQGPEFLTYFQNEAQLEKSRLLSDRFSAERPKGSFSTLEIQRTEQGDSAMYLCASSFEQGRGETQYFGPGTRLLVL.